The rows below give T cell receptor beta chains drawn from one sample of a study of tumor-infiltrating lymphocytes in primary liver carcinoma. MiXCR, run by TCRdb on the multiplex PCR reads, gives a single entry per CDR3 protein. The sample lists just over 300,000 distinct CDR3 sequences, about three fifths occurring once. The source material was peripheral blood. Every receptor here comes from a woman younger than 45 with primary liver carcinoma and hepatitis B virus infection. CDR3s include the opening cysteine and the closing phenylalanine or tryptophan. D genes are given only for firm matches. A clone size is listed for some rows: how often the clone was seen (once, few, many), or a class if it is expanded.

CDR3 | DNA | D | J | size | V
CASSLGSDTDTQYF | TGTGCCAGCAGCTTGGGGTCGGACACAGATACGCAGTATTTT | - | TRBJ2-3 | - | TRBV5-4
CASGQPPVRQHF | TGTGCCAGCGGCCAACCGCCAGTTCGGCAGCATTTT | - | TRBJ1-5 | - | TRBV11-2
CASSPLTSGVDTQYF | TGTGCCAGCTCACCTCTGACTAGCGGGGTAGATACGCAGTATTTT | TRBD2 | TRBJ2-3 | - | TRBV18
CAITKYPGTVEAFF | TGTGCCATCACTAAATACCCCGGGACGGTTGAAGCTTTCTTT | - | TRBJ1-1 | - | TRBV6-2/TRBV6-3
CASSQVISRNYNEQFF | TGTGCCAGCAGCCAAGTTATAAGCAGAAACTACAATGAGCAGTTCTTC | - | TRBJ2-1 | - | TRBV4-2
CASSLNRGRSETQYF | TGTGCCAGCAGCTTAAACAGGGGAAGATCAGAGACCCAGTACTTC | TRBD1 | TRBJ2-5 | many | TRBV7-8
CASSAFREVRYEQYF | TGTGCCAGCAGTGCCTTCCGGGAGGTCAGGTACGAGCAGTACTTC | TRBD2 | TRBJ2-7 | many | TRBV6-5
CASSSPFQTGRYNEQFF | TGTGCCAGCAGTTCCCCCTTTCAGACAGGCCGGTACAATGAGCAGTTCTTC | - | TRBJ2-1 | - | TRBV6-1
CASRQGEIQYF | TGTGCCAGCAGACAGGGAGAGATCCAGTACTTC | - | TRBJ2-5 | - | TRBV6-5
CASRRGDVASGRSLDEQFF | TGCGCCAGCAGACGGGGGGACGTGGCTAGCGGGAGGAGCTTGGATGAGCAGTTCTTC | TRBD2 | TRBJ2-1 | - | TRBV5-1